The sequence of this T cell receptor (beta chain) was determined in a study of T-cell memory formation after mild COVID-19. In TCRdb, the 5' RACE reads were re-called with MiXCR into one record per CDR3 protein. The table has over 350,000 distinct CDR3 sequences, 16% seen once. The CDR3 spans 15 residues. Germline loops: CDR1 SGHTA, CDR2 FQGNSA. V lost 2 bases and J 1 base, leaving 8 bases between the germline ends. This clonotype was found a few times. Sequenced material: PBMCs or a T cell subset sorted from them (not recorded which). The V gene is TRBV7-2, the J gene TRBJ2-2; unclear D gene. The source is a man aged 18 to 35 who had mild COVID-19 (a few samples of this study predate the infection). Cell type and time point are not known. CDR3 sequence (DNA): TGTGCCAGCAGCTTAAGAATCCTGAACACCGGGGAGCTGTTTTTT. It translates to CASSLRILNTGELFF.